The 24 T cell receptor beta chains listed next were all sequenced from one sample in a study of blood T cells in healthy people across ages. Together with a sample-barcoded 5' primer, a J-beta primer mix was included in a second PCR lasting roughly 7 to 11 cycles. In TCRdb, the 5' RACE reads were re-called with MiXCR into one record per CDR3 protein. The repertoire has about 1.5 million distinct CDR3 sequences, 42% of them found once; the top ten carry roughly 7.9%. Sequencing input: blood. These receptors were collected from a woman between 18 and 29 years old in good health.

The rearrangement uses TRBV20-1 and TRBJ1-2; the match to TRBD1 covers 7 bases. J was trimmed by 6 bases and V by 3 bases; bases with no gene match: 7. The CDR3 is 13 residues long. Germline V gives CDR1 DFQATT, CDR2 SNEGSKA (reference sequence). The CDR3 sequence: CSASGAGGNGYTF. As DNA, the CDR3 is TGCAGTGCTAGTGGCGCAGGGGGGAATGGCTACACCTTC.

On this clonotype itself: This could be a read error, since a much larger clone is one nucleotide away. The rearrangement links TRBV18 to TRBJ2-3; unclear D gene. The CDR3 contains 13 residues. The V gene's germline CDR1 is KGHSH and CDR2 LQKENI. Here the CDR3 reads CASSPSITDTPYF. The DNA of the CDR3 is TGTGCCAGCTCACCTAGTATCACAGATACGCCGTATTTT.

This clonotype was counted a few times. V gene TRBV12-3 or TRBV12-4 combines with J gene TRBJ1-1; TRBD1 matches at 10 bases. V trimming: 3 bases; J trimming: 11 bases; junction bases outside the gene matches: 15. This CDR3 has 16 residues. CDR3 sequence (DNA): TGTGCCAGCAGTTTGTCCTCCGGGACAGGGGCTTCTCTTGCTTTCTTT. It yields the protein CASSLSSGTGASLAFF.

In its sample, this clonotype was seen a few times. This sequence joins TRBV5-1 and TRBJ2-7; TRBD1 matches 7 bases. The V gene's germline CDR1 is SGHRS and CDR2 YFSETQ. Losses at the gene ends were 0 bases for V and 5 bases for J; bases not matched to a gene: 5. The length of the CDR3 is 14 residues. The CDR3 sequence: CASSLGQGINEQYF. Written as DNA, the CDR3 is TGCGCCAGCAGCTTGGGACAGGGCATCAACGAGCAGTACTTC.

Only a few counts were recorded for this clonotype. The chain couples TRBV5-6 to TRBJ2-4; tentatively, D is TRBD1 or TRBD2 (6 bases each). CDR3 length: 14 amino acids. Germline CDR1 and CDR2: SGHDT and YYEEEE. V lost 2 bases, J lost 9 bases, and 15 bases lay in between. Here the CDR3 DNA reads TGTGCCAGCAGCTTTACGGGGGCTGGAGGCATTCAGTACTTC. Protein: CASSFTGAGGIQYF.

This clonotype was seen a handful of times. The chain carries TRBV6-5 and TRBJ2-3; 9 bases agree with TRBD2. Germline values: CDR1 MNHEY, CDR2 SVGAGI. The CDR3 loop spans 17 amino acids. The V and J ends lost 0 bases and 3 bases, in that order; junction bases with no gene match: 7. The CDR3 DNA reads TGTGCCAGCAGTTACTCGTTTATAGCGGGGGAGACAGATACGCAGTATTTT. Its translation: CASSYSFIAGETDTQYF.

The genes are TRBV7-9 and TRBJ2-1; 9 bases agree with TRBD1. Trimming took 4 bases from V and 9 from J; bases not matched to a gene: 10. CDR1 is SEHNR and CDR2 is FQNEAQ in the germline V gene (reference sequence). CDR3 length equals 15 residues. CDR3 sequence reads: CASSSQDRGRGEQFF. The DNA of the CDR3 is TGTGCCAGCAGCTCGCAGGACAGGGGTAGGGGTGAGCAGTTCTTC.

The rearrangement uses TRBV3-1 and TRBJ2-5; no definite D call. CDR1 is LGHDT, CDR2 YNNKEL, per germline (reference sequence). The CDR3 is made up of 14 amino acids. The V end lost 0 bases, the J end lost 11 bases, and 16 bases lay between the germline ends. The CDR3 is CASSQDRTPRQQYF. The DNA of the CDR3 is TGTGCCAGCAGCCAAGATCGGACCCCAAGGCAGCAGTACTTC.

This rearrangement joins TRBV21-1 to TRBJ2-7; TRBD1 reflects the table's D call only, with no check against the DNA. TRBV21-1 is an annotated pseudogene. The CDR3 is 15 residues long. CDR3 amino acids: CASSKARTGSGEQYF. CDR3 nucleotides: TGTGCCAGCAGCAAAGCTAGGACAGGGTCTGGGGAGCAGTACTTC.

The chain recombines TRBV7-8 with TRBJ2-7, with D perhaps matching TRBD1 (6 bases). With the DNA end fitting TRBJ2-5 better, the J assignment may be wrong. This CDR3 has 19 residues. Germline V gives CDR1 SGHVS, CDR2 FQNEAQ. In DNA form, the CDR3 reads TGTGCCAGCAGCTTAGAAAGGCGGCAGGGCACTAAAAGGGGGGAGACCCAGTACTTC. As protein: CASSLERRQGTKRGETQYF.

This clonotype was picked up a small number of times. The CDR3 here is CASSYSTGDQPQHF. The CDR3 DNA follows: TGTGCCAGCAGCTACTCTACAGGGGATCAGCCCCAGCATTTT. This chain joins TRBV3-1 and TRBJ1-5; TRBD1 agrees at 7 bases. The CDR3 contains 14 residues. V lost 5 bases, J lost 5 bases, and 6 bases stayed unmatched. In germline, CDR1 is LGHDT, CDR2 YNNKEL (reference sequence).

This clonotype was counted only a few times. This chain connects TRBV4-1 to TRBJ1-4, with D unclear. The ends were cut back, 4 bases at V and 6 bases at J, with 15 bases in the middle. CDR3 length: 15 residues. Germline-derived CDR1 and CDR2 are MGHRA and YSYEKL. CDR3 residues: CASSRRTLSDEKLFF. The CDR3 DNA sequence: TGCGCCAGCAGCCGCCGGACTCTATCGGATGAAAAACTGTTTTTT.

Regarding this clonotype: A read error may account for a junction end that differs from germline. The CDR3 DNA is TGTGCCATCAGTGAGTCGGCCACCGGGGATACGCGGTATTTT. Amino acid sequence: CAISESATGDTRYF. The chain employs TRBV10-3 and TRBJ2-3; perhaps TRBD2 as D (5 bases). Germline CDR1 reads ENHRY; CDR2 reads SYGVKD. The CDR3 spans 14 residues.

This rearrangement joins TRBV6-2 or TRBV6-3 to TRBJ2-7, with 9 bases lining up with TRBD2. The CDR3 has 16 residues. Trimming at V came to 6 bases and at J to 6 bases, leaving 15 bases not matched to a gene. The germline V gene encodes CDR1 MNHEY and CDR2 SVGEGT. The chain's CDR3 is CASRFRRLAGIFEQYF. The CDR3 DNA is TGTGCCAGCAGATTCAGGAGGCTAGCGGGAATTTTCGAGCAGTACTTC.

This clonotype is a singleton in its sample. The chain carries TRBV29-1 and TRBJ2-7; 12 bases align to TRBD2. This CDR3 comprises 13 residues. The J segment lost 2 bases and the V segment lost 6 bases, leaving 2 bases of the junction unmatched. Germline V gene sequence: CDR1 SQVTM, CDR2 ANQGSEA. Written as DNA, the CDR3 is TGCAGCGTGCCTAGCGGGAGGGCCTACGAGCAGTACTTC. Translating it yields CSVPSGRAYEQYF.

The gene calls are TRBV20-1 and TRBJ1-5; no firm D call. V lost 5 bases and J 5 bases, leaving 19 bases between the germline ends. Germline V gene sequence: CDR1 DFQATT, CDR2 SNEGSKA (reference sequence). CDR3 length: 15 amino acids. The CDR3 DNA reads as TGCAGTGCTCCCCCGGGTCGGGCCTTCGATCAGCCCCAGCATTTT. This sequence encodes CSAPPGRAFDQPQHF.

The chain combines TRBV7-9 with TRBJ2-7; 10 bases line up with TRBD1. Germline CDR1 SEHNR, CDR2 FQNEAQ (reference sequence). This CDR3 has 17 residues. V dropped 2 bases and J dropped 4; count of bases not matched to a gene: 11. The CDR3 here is CASSLLPRDRGTYEQYF. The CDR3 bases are TGTGCCAGCAGCTTACTACCGCGGGACAGGGGTACGTACGAGCAGTACTTC.

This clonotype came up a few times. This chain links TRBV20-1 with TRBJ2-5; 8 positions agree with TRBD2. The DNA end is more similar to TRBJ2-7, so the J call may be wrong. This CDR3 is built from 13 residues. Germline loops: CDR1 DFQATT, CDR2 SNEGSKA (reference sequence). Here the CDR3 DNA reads TGCAGTGCCCTGTGGAGCGGGGGCCACGAGCAGTACTTC. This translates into CSALWSGGHEQYF.

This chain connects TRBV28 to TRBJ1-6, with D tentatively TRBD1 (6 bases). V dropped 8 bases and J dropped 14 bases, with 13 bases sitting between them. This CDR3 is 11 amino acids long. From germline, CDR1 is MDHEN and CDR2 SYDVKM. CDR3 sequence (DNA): TGTGCCAGCTTTGCGAGGGGGGCCCTCCACTTT. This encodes CASFARGALHF.

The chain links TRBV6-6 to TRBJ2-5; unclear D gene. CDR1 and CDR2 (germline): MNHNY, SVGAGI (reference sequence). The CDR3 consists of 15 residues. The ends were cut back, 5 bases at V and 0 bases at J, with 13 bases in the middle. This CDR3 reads CASSIRTAYQETQYF. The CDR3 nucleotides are TGTGCCAGCAGTATCAGGACGGCGTACCAAGAGACCCAGTACTTC.

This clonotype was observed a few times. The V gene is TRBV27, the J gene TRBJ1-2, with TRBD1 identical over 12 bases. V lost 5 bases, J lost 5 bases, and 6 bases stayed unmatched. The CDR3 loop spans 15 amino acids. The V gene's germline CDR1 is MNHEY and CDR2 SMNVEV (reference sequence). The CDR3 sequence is CASSLGTGGWYGYTF. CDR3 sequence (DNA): TGTGCCAGCAGTCTCGGGACAGGGGGCTGGTATGGCTACACCTTC.

As DNA, the CDR3 is TGTGCCAGCAGCTTAGTTGGACAGGGGACCTATGGCTACACCTTC. As protein: CASSLVGQGTYGYTF. The V and J genes are TRBV7-2 and TRBJ1-2; TRBD1 matches at 9 bases. Germline loops: CDR1 SGHTA, CDR2 FQGNSA. The CDR3 has 15 residues. V shed 1 base, J shed 4 bases, and the junction held 4 bases outside the gene matches. The full variable domain, in which reference TRBV7-2 and TRBJ1-2 provide the parts outside the CDR3, is GAGVSQSPSNKVTEKGKDVELRCDPISGHTALYWYRQSLGQGLEFLIYFQGNSAPDKSGLPSDRFSAERTGGSVSTLTIQRTQQEDSAVYLCASSLVGQGTYGYTFGSGTRLTVV.

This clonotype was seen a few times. The CDR3 here is CASSTGQTDKGQYF. The DNA of the CDR3 is TGTGCCAGCAGCACAGGACAGACTGACAAGGGGCAGTATTTT. The V gene is TRBV11-1, the J gene TRBJ2-3; possibly TRBD1 for D (6 bases). This CDR3 comprises 14 residues. CDR1 is SGHAT, CDR2 FQDESV, per germline (reference sequence). Between the trimmed V and J ends, which lost 5 bases and 11 bases, there was a span of 20 bases. Using reference TRBV11-1 and TRBJ2-3 for the parts outside the CDR3, the full variable domain is EAEVAQSPRYKITEKSQAVAFWCDPISGHATLYWYRQILGQGPELLVQFQDESVVDDSQLPKDRFSAERLKGVDSTLKIQPAELGDSAMYLCASSTGQTDKGQYFGPGTRLTVL.

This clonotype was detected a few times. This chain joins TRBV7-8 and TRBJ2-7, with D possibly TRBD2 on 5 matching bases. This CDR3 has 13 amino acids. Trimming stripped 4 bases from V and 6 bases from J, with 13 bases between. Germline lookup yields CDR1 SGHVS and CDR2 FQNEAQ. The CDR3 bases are TGTGCCAGCAGCTCCGGACTGGCATCCGAGCAGTACTTC. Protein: CASSSGLASEQYF.